This TCR beta chain came from a study of cytomegalovirus exposure and HLA in healthy donors. V lost 6 bases, J lost 6 bases, and 11 bases stayed unmatched. This CDR3 comprises 16 residues. Germline CDR1 reads SGHRS; CDR2 reads YFSETQ. Worth noting for this clone: The antigen remains unidentified.

Use of 60 Vbeta and 13 Jbeta primers characterized the PCR. Per the original methods: Roughly 11 million shared chains were among the roughly 78 million unique TCR beta chains that a later analysis counted. Clones were sequenced by immunoSEQ multiplex PCR, and TCRdb holds only the in-frame ones, with some missing. V and J calls and clone size come straight from that table; D and trimming were deduced from the DNA. Among under 150,000 clones listed, over 60% were seen once. General study points: According to an earlier analysis, most TCR beta V segments yielded productive rearrangements about 87% or about 30% of the time. Analyzed later, association rates of TCRs varied across HLA loci, with DRB1 most and HLA-C fewest. The dataset shows that most TCR sequences were rare, while some public TCRs occurred in many donors.

The TCR originated in a woman aged 45-65 years in good health and CMV-seronegative. The gene calls are TRBV5-1 and TRBJ2-2; 10 bases fit TRBD1. Specimen: PBMCs. CDR3 in amino acids: CASTSAGTGESGELFF. In DNA form, the CDR3 reads TGCGCCAGCACTTCCGCCGGGACAGGGGAGTCCGGGGAGCTGTTTTTT. Drawing the rest from reference TRBV5-1 and TRBJ2-2, the complete variable domain is KAGVTQTPRYLIKTRGQQVTLSCSPISGHRSVSWYQQTPGQGLQFLFEYFSETQRNKGNFPGRFSGRQFSNSRSEMNVSTLELGDSALYLCASTSAGTGESGELFFGEGSRLTVL.